This TCR beta chain comes out of a study of T cell responses to AZD1222 COVID-19 vaccine. Assay used: immunoSEQ multiplex PCR; TCRdb lists only in-frame clones, some missing. In the table there are around 130,000 clones, about nine tenths of which are singletons. This clone was picked up a small number of times. Its antigen remains unknown. Study-level findings and limits: Donors were mostly white British, more females; clonal diversity possibly underestimated. Vaccine-associated CD4 TCRs ranged over spike, dominating at 160-218 and 743-854. Repertoire sampling occurred only after the peak T cell response.

The sequence was collected from an adult who received the MenACWY meningococcal vaccine as a control. Sequenced material: peripheral blood, taken 28 days after the second dose of the MenACWY control vaccine.

The CDR3 coding sequence is TGCAGTGCTAGTGCCGTCCAGGGGGCGCGCTACGAGCAGTACTTC. It codes for CSASAVQGARYEQYF. The genes are TRBV20-1 and TRBJ2-7, with 8 positions matching TRBD1. The CDR3 covers 15 residues. CDR1 is DFQATT and CDR2 is SNEGSKA in the germline V gene (reference sequence). V lost 3 bases, J lost 3 bases, and 10 bases stayed unmatched.